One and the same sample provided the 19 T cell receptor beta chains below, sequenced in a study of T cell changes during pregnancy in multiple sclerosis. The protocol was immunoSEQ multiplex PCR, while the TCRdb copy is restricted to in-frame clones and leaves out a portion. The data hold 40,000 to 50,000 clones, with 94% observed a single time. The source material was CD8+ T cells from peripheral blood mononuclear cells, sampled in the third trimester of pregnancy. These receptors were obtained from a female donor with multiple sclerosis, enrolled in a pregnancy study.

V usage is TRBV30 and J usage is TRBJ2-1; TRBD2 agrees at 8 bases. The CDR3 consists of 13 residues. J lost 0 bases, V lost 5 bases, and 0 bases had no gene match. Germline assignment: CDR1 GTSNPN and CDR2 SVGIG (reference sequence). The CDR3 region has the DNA TGTGCCTGGGGACTAGCCTCCTACAATGAGCAGTTCTTC. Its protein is CAWGLASYNEQFF.

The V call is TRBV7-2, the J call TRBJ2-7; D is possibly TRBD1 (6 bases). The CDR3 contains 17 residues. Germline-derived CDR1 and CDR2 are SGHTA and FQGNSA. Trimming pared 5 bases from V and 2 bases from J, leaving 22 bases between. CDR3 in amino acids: CASSPWVGHSPPYEQYF. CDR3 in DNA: TGTGCCAGCAGCCCCTGGGTGGGACACTCACCACCCTACGAGCAGTACTTC.

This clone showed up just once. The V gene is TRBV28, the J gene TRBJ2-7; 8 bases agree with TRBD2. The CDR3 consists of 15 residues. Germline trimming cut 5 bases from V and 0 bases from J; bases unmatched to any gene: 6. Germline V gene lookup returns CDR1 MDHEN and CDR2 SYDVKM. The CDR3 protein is CASSVTGTSSYEQYF. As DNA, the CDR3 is TGTGCCAGCAGTGTCACCGGGACTAGCTCCTACGAGCAGTACTTC.

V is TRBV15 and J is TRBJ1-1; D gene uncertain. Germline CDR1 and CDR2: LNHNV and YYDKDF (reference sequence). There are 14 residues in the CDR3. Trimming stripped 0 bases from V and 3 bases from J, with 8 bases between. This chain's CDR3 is CATSRDKRDTEAFF. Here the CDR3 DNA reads TGTGCCACCAGCAGAGATAAAAGAGACACTGAAGCTTTCTTT.

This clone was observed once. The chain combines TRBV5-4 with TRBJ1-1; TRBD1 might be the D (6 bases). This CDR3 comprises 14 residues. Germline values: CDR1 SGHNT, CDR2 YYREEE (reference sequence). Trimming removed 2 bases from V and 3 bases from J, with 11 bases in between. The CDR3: CASSFFGGDTEAFF. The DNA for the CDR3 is TGTGCCAGCAGCTTCTTTGGGGGCGACACTGAAGCTTTCTTT.

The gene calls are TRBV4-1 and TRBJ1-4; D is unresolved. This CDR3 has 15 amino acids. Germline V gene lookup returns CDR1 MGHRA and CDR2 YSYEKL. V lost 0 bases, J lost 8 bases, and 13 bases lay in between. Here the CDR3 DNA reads TGCGCCAGCAGCCAAGAGGTCCGAGAGGAGGAAAAACTGTTTTTT. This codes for CASSQEVREEEKLFF.

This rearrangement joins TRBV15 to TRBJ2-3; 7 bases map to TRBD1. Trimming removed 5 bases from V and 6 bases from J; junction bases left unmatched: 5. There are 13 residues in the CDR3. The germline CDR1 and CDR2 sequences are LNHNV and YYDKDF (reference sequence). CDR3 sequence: CATSPDRVDTQYF. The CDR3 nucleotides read TGTGCCACCAGCCCTGACAGGGTGGATACGCAGTATTTT. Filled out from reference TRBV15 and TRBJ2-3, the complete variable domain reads DAMVIQNPRYQVTQFGKPVTLSCSQTLNHNVMYWYQQKSSQAPKLLFHYYDKDFNNEADTPDNFQSRRPNTSFCFLDIRSPGLGDTAMYLCATSPDRVDTQYFGPGTRLTVL.

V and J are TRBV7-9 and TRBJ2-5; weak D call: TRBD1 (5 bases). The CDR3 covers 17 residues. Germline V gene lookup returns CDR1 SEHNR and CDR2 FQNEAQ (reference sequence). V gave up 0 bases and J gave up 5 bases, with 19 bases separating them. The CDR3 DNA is TGTGCCAGCAGCTTAGCCTCGGCAGGGTCAAATAGGGAGACCCAGTACTTC. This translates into CASSLASAGSNRETQYF.

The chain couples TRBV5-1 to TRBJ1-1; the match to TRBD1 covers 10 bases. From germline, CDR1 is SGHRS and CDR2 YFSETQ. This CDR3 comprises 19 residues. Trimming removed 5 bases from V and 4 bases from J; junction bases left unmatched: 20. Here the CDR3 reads CASRPKYDRGRRGRTEAFF. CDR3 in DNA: TGCGCCAGCAGGCCGAAGTACGACAGGGGGCGTAGAGGACGCACTGAAGCTTTCTTT.

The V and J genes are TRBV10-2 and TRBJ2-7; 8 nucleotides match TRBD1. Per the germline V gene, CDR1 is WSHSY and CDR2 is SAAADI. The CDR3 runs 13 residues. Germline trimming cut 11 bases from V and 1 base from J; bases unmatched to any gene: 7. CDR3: CASLTGGSYEQYF. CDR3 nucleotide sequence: TGCGCCTCTCTCACAGGGGGGTCCTACGAGCAGTACTTC.

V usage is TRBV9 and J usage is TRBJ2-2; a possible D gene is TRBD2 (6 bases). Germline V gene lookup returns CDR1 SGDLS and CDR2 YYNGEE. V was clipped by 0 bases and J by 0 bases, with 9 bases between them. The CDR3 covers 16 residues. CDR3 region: CASSVAGTANTGELFF. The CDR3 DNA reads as TGTGCCAGCAGCGTAGCCGGGACTGCGAACACCGGGGAGCTGTTTTTT.

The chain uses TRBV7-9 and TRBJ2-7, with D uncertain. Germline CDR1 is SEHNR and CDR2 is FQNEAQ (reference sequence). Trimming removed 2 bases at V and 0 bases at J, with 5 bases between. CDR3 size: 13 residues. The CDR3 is CASSLTASYEQYF. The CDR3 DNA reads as TGTGCCAGCAGCTTAACAGCCTCCTACGAGCAGTACTTC.

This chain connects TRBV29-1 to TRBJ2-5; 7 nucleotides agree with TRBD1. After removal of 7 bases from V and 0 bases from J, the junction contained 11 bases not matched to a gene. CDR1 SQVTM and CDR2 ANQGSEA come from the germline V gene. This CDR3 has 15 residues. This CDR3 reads CSGRGIFQNQETQYF. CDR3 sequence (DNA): TGCAGCGGCAGGGGGATTTTTCAGAACCAAGAGACCCAGTACTTC.

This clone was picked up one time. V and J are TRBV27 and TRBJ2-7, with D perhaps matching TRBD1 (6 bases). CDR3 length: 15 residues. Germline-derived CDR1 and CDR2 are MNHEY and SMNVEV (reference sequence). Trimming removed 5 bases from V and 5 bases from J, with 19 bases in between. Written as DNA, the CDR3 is TGTGCCAGCAGTCCAGGTCCAGGGGCACTAAACGAGCAGTACTTC. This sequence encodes CASSPGPGALNEQYF.

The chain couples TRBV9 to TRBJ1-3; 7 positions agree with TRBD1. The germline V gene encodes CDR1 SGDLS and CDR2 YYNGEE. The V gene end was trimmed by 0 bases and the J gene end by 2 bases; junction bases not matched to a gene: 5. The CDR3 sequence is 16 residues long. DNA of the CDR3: TGTGCCAGCAGCGTAGAATCCACAGGGGCTGGAAACACCATATATTTT. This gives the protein CASSVESTGAGNTIYF.

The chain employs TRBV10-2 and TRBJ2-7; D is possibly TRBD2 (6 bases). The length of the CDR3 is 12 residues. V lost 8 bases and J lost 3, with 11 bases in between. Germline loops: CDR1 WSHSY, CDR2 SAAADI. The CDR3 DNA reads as TGCGCCAGCGGGGAGACTAGCTACGAGCAGTACTTC. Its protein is CASGETSYEQYF.

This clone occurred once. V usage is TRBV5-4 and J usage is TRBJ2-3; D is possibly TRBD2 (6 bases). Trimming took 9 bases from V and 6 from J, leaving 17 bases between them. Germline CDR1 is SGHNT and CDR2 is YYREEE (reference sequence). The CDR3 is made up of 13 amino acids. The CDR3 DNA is TGTGCCATGAGGGCGGGGCCCGCTGATACGCAGTATTTT. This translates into CAMRAGPADTQYF.

This chain's CDR3 is CASSLGPNEKLFF. The CDR3 nucleotides read TGTGCCAGCAGCTTAGGGCCCAATGAAAAACTGTTTTTT. This rearrangement joins TRBV7-9 to TRBJ1-4; D is uncertain. CDR3 length equals 13 residues. The V end lost 1 base, the J end lost 5 bases, and 5 bases lay between the germline ends. Per germline, CDR1 SEHNR and CDR2 FQNEAQ (reference sequence).

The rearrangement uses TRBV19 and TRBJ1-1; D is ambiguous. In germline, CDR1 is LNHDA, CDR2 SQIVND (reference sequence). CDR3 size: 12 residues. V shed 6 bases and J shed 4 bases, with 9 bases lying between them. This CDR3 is CASRDGVTEAFF. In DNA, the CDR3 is TGTGCCAGTAGGGATGGAGTCACTGAAGCTTTCTTT.